This TCR beta chain derives from a study of breast tumors, draining lymph nodes, adjacent tissues. Points from the study as a whole: Tumor repertoires ranked between lymph nodes and nontumor tissue in diversity, with V and J gene preferences. The lymph node origin of tumor T cells was framed as consistent with a hypothesis, not demonstrated. Luminal-like breast cancer showed significantly higher tumor–nontumor repertoire similarity than basal-like. Most tumor T cells seemingly derive from lymph node, then expand in tumor.

TCRdb reprocessed the multiplex PCR reads via MiXCR and lists one record per CDR3 protein. The table shows some 110,000 distinct CDR3 sequences, with less than 40% occurring only once. This clonotype was observed at least ten times. Its specificity is unknown. Samples came from axillary lymph nodes draining the breast cancer. CDR1 is MNHNS, CDR2 SASEGT, per germline. The CDR3 is 16 amino acids. V lost 4 bases and J lost 3, with 16 bases in between. The chain joins TRBV6-1 to TRBJ1-3, with D perhaps TRBD1 (6 bases). The TCR sequence derives from a female donor with breast cancer. Some clones in this sample may be carry-over from other donors' samples. Input material: axillary lymph node tissue. The CDR3 here is CASSGYRVTFGNTIYF. CDR3 DNA sequence: TGTGCCAGCAGTGGATACAGGGTAACCTTTGGAAACACCATATATTTT.